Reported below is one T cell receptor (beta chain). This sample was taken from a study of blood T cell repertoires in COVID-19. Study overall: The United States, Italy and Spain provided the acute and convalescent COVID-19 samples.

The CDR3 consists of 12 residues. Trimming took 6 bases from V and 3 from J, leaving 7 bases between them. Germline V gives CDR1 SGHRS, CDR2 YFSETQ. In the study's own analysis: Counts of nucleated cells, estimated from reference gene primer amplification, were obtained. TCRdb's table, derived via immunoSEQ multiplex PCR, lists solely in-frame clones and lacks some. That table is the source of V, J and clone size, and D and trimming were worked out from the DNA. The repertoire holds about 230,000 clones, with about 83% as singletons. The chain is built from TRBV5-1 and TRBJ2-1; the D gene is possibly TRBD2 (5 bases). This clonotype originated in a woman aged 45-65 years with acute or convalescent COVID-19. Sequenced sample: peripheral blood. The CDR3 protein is CASKGSYNEQFF. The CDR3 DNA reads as TGCGCCAGCAAAGGGAGCTACAATGAGCAGTTCTTC.